The sequence of this T cell receptor beta chain was determined in a study of T cell changes during pregnancy in multiple sclerosis. Germline values: CDR1 MNHEY, CDR2 SMNVEV (reference sequence). The CDR3 totals 15 residues. V was clipped by 5 bases and J by 4 bases, with 18 bases between them. Generated by immunoSEQ multiplex PCR, the TCRdb table keeps only in-frame clones and is missing some. The sample shows approximately 20,000 clones, approximately 87% of them seen only once. This TCR was sampled from a female donor with multiple sclerosis, enrolled in a pregnancy study. The chain has TRBV27 and TRBJ2-7; D possibly corresponds to TRBD1 (6 bases). The sequenced sample was CD8+ T cells from peripheral blood mononuclear cells, obtained before pregnancy. Written as DNA, the CDR3 is TGTGCCAGCAGTACCTCCTACAGGGTAGGGTACGAGCAGTACTTC. It encodes CASSTSYRVGYEQYF.